Described below is a single T cell receptor beta chain sequence and its context. The sample belongs to a study of PD-1 blockade in mismatch repair-deficient tumors. Germline loops: CDR1 SGDLS, CDR2 YYNGEE. V lost 4 bases, J lost 1 base, and 6 bases stayed unmatched. CDR3 length equals 15 residues. The assay was immunoSEQ multiplex PCR, and TCRdb's table has in-frame clones only and misses some. The data show 120,000 or so clones, around 83% seen once. PCR or immunohistochemistry showed mismatch repair deficiency in every enrolled patient. TCR sequencing covered a few patients who responded to pembrolizumab.

This TCR came from an adult with mismatch repair-deficient cancer. This material consisted of peripheral blood, taken 44 weeks after starting pembrolizumab. The chain links TRBV9 to TRBJ2-3; TRBD1 matches 7 bases. CDR3: CASSTRTGGTDTQYF. The CDR3, as DNA: TGTGCCAGCAGCACACGGACAGGAGGCACAGATACGCAGTATTTT.